One and the same sample provided the 12 T cell receptor beta chains below, sequenced in a study of blood T cell repertoires in COVID-19. TCRdb keeps only in-frame clones here, not all; method: immunoSEQ multiplex PCR. The profile covers about 270,000 clones, with under 95% appearing a single time and 2.5% to 3% taken by the ten largest. Material: PBMCs or T cells enriched from blood (not recorded which). The receptors stem from a man aged 40-55 years who had been exposed to COVID-19.

The rearrangement uses TRBV18 and TRBJ1-2; TRBD1 matches 8 bases. From germline, CDR1 is KGHSH and CDR2 LQKENI. This CDR3 contains 16 residues. V dropped 6 bases and J dropped 0; count of bases not matched to a gene: 9. The CDR3 DNA sequence: TGTGCCAGCTCGCCTGGACAGGGCCAAGCTAACTATGGCTACACCTTC. It translates to CASSPGQGQANYGYTF.

CDR3 residues: CAISGRTGVSGNTIYF. The CDR3 region has the DNA TGTGCCATCAGTGGACGGACAGGTGTCTCTGGAAACACCATATATTTT. The genes are TRBV10-3 and TRBJ1-3, with 7 nucleotides matching TRBD1. This CDR3 region has 16 residues. V lost 4 bases and J lost 0; bases outside the gene matches: 6. The germline V gene has CDR1 ENHRY and CDR2 SYGVKD.

The V gene is TRBV28, the J gene TRBJ1-2; D is unresolved. V was clipped by 7 bases and J by 6 bases, with 12 bases between them. The CDR3 loop spans 12 amino acids. Germline CDR1 is MDHEN and CDR2 is SYDVKM. CDR3 in DNA: TGTGCCAGCAAAACGGTCAACGATGGCTACACCTTC. It codes for CASKTVNDGYTF.

The gene calls are TRBV27 and TRBJ1-5, with D uncertain. The CDR3 covers 14 residues. Trimming removed 6 bases from V and 6 bases from J, with 15 bases in between. Germline assignment: CDR1 MNHEY and CDR2 SMNVEV (reference sequence). The CDR3 loop reads CASRVGTGAQPQHF. The DNA of the CDR3 is TGTGCCAGCAGAGTAGGAACGGGTGCTCAGCCCCAGCATTTT.

This chain joins TRBV5-6 and TRBJ2-5, with D perhaps TRBD1 (5 bases). The CDR3 loop spans 14 amino acids. The germline V and J ends were trimmed by 0 bases and 5 bases, with 11 bases remaining between them. Germline CDR1 and CDR2: SGHDT and YYEEEE. CDR3 sequence reads: CASSLGLHRETQYF. The CDR3, as DNA: TGTGCCAGCAGCTTGGGACTCCACAGGGAGACCCAGTACTTC. The full variable domain, its missing parts supplied by reference TRBV5-6 and TRBJ2-5, is DAGVTQSPTHLIKTRGQQVTLRCSPKSGHDTVSWYQQALGQGPQFIFQYYEEEERQRGNFPDRFSGHQFPNYSSELNVNALLLGDSALYLCASSLGLHRETQYFGPGTRLLVL.

The rearrangement links TRBV28 to TRBJ2-7, with a tentative D call TRBD1 (6 bases). Germline CDR1 and CDR2: MDHEN and SYDVKM. V shed 3 bases and J shed 7 bases, with 19 bases lying between them. There are 15 residues in the CDR3. CDR3 bases: TGTGCCAGCAGTTTTCGACCGGGACACCTAAGGGAGCAGTACTTC. Translation gives CASSFRPGHLREQYF.

The chain combines TRBV6-5 with TRBJ2-7; D possibly corresponds to TRBD1 (7 bases). The CDR3 covers 15 residues. Trimming took off 5 bases at V and 3 bases at J, with 17 bases between the two ends. The V gene's germline CDR1 is MNHEY and CDR2 SVGAGI. Here the CDR3 DNA reads TGTGCCAGCAGTCCAAATCAGGGGGGAGGCTACGAGCAGTACTTC. Encoded protein: CASSPNQGGGYEQYF.

The V gene is TRBV11-2, the J gene TRBJ2-1, with unresolved D. CDR3 size: 14 residues. Trimming took 6 bases from V and 0 from J, leaving 9 bases between them. Per germline, CDR1 SGHAT and CDR2 FQNNGV. The CDR3 sequence is CASRPPGSYNEQFF. Written as DNA, the CDR3 is TGTGCCAGCAGACCCCCGGGCTCCTACAATGAGCAGTTCTTC.

The rearrangement joins TRBV11-2 to TRBJ2-7, with TRBD2 matching 8 bases. The germline gives CDR1 SGHAT, CDR2 FQNNGV. With 4 bases clipped from V and 5 bases from J, the junction kept 7 bases outside the gene matches. This CDR3 spans 14 amino acids. This chain's CDR3 is CASSSSAGVDEQYF. The CDR3 bases are TGTGCCAGCAGCTCCTCAGCGGGAGTAGACGAGCAGTACTTC.

This chain connects TRBV5-4 to TRBJ2-1; TRBD2 matches 10 bases. This CDR3 comprises 16 residues. Germline assignment: CDR1 SGHNT and CDR2 YYREEE (reference sequence). J lost 7 bases, V lost 3 bases, and 10 bases had no gene match. This CDR3 reads CASSSPKASGRNEQFF. CDR3 nucleotides: TGTGCCAGCAGCTCCCCGAAGGCTAGCGGGAGAAATGAGCAGTTCTTC.

The V call is TRBV7-2, the J call TRBJ1-4, with D perhaps matching TRBD1 (5 bases). The CDR3 has 16 residues. V dropped 4 bases and J dropped 10 bases, with 22 bases sitting between them. CDR1 is SGHTA, CDR2 FQGNSA, per germline. CDR3 region: CASSSKGLSQRGKLFF. For the CDR3, the DNA is TGTGCCAGCAGCTCCAAGGGGCTCAGCCAAAGGGGAAAACTGTTTTTT.

V gene TRBV7-2 combines with J gene TRBJ2-2; 13 bases line up with TRBD2. V dropped 1 base and J dropped 6; count of bases not matched to a gene: 11. CDR3 length: 19 amino acids. CDR1 SGHTA and CDR2 FQGNSA come from the germline V gene. CDR3 in amino acids: CASSLEMVGLAGVSGELFF. For the CDR3, the DNA is TGTGCCAGCAGCTTAGAAATGGTTGGACTAGCGGGAGTGTCCGGGGAGCTGTTTTTT.